This TCR beta chain appears in the sequencing data of a study of Ad26.COV2.S vaccination and SARS-CoV-2 variants. Background on the study: Among those in the COV1001 Ad26.COV2.S trial arm was the donor.

TCRdb's copy holds only in-frame clones and misses some; the assay was immunoSEQ multiplex PCR. The sample holds fewer than 500,000 clones; 90% are singletons and the top ten take roughly 3.9%. Regarding treatment: roughly 20 received Ad26.COV2.S at low or high dose, single or two shots; several received placebo; per-sample allocation not given. Samples were taken on day 63 after the first vaccine or placebo injection. Donation came from an adult in Boston who was aged 18-55 years. Its platform was an Ad26 vector, and its expressed antigen was Wuhan-strain SARS-CoV-2 spike. The V segment lost 5 bases and the J segment 2 bases; nucleotides outside the gene matches: 17. Germline CDR1 and CDR2: SGHDN and FVKESK. The CDR3 contains 18 residues.

The material sequenced was peripheral blood, taken in a trial of Ad26.COV2.S vaccine versus placebo. This sequence was found in a person aged 18-60 years who received the Ad26.COV2.S COVID-19 vaccine or a placebo. V is TRBV14 and J is TRBJ2-5; 7 nucleotides agree with TRBD1. The CDR3 sequence is CASSGPSWDRQTQETQYF. The CDR3 DNA sequence: TGTGCCAGCAGCGGACCCTCGTGGGACAGACAGACTCAAGAGACCCAGTACTTC. Based on the CDR3 plus reference TRBV14 and TRBJ2-5, the full variable domain is EAGVTQFPSHSVIEKGQTVTLRCDPISGHDNLYWYRRVMGKEIKFLLHFVKESKQDESGMPNNRFLAERTGGTYSTLKVQPAELEDSGVYFCASSGPSWDRQTQETQYFGPGTRLLVL.